This record concerns one TCR beta chain sequence. This CDR3 has 14 amino acids. V was cut by 5 bases and J by 5 bases, with 16 bases left in between. Germline CDR1 and CDR2: SGHRS and YFSETQ. This entry comes from a study of blood T cell repertoires in COVID-19. Study-wide context: Samples came from the United States, Italy and Spain, spanning acute and convalescent COVID-19. The cDNA or gDNA used as material had been derived from T cells, B-cell-depleted T cells, or PBMCs.

Original processing methods: It was from reference gene primer amplification that nucleated cell counts were estimated. Clones were sequenced by immunoSEQ multiplex PCR, and TCRdb holds only the in-frame ones, with some missing. For V, J and clone size, that table is used; D and trimming come from the DNA. Among under 80,000 clones listed, 70% to 90% were seen once. V and J are TRBV5-1 and TRBJ1-2; D gene ambiguous. The sequence derives from a man aged 60 to 69 with acute or convalescent COVID-19. The sequenced sample was peripheral blood. In DNA form, the CDR3 reads TGCGCCAGCAGTCGGGGTGTCACGGGATATGGCTACACCTTC. It translates to CASSRGVTGYGYTF.